This T cell receptor (beta chain) comes out of a study of cytomegalovirus exposure and HLA in healthy donors. Study-wide findings and caveats: Earlier analysis looked at TCR beta V segments, and most were productive about 87% or about 30% of the time. Analyzed later, most CMV-associated TCR beta chains appeared HLA-restricted.

PCR employed 60 Vbeta and 13 Jbeta primers. Assay: immunoSEQ multiplex PCR; the TCRdb copy retains only in-frame clones and omits some. The sample table sets out under 50,000 clones. Of note for this clone: Its antigen remains unidentified.

This TCR was sampled from a male donor in good health and CMV-seronegative. Sequences were obtained from PBMCs.

In DNA, the CDR3 is TGTGCCAGCAGCTTCCCGGGACAGGTTAATAATGGCTACACCTTC. This translates into CASSFPGQVNNGYTF. The chain recombines TRBV7-2 with TRBJ1-2, with 8 bases fitting TRBD1. The ends lost 3 bases at V and 6 bases at J; junction bases unmatched: 9. The CDR3 has 15 amino acids. Germline CDR1 is SGHTA and CDR2 is FQGNSA.